One and the same sample provided the 6 T cell receptor beta chains below, sequenced in a study of technical replicates of blood from a handful of donors. The assay was immunoSEQ multiplex PCR, and TCRdb's table has in-frame clones only and misses some. The sample comprises around 60,000 clones, 86% of which are singletons, and around 5.1% rests with the top ten. Sequenced sample: PBMCs. These receptors were collected from a human donor in good health. Some clones in this sample may be carry-over from other donors' samples.

The V and J genes are TRBV7-2 and TRBJ1-3; perhaps TRBD1 as D (5 bases). With 4 bases removed from V and 0 bases from J, the gap between germline ends came to 7 bases. There are 14 residues in the CDR3. Germline lookup yields CDR1 SGHTA and CDR2 FQGNSA. CDR3: CASSSGYSGNTIYF. The CDR3 bases are TGTGCCAGCAGCTCAGGGTACTCTGGAAACACCATATATTTT.

The V call is TRBV10-2, the J call TRBJ2-3; D unresolved. The V end was cut by 2 bases, the J end by 4 bases, with 4 bases between. Germline-derived CDR1 and CDR2 are WSHSY and SAAADI. This CDR3 is built from 12 residues. The CDR3 protein is CASSERSDTQYF. The CDR3 bases are TGCGCCAGCAGTGAGCGGTCAGATACGCAGTATTTT.

This chain connects TRBV6-5 to TRBJ1-2; possible D gene TRBD1, 5 bases. The germline V gene has CDR1 MNHEY and CDR2 SVGAGI. This CDR3 is 15 amino acids long. V dropped 2 bases and J dropped 5 bases, with 15 bases sitting between them. The CDR3 DNA sequence: TGTGCCAGCAGTTACGGGCAGGGTTTCCGGTATGGCTACACCTTC. Its translation is CASSYGQGFRYGYTF.

This clone was found a few times. The chain is built from TRBV18 and TRBJ2-7; 15 bases align to TRBD2. CDR3 size: 19 residues. The V segment lost 5 bases and the J segment 6 bases; nucleotides outside the gene matches: 17. The germline V gene encodes CDR1 KGHSH and CDR2 LQKENI. This CDR3 reads CASSYVPGLAGGDMGEQYF. As DNA, the CDR3 is TGTGCCAGCTCATACGTACCGGGACTAGCGGGGGGTGATATGGGCGAGCAGTACTTC. Filled out from reference TRBV18 and TRBJ2-7, the complete variable domain reads NAGVMQNPRHLVRRRGQEARLRCSPMKGHSHVYWYRQLPEEGLKFMVYLQKENIIDESGMPKERFSAEFPKEGPSILRIQQVVRGDSAAYFCASSYVPGLAGGDMGEQYFGPGTRLTVT.

The chain is built from TRBV2 and TRBJ1-3; 9 bases are a match to TRBD1. Germline trimming cut 7 bases from V and 4 bases from J; bases unmatched to any gene: 2. The CDR3 length is 13 residues. The germline CDR1 and CDR2 sequences are SNHLY and FYNNEI. The CDR3 nucleotides read TGTGCCAGCACACAGGGGGCGGGAAACACCATATATTTT. It encodes CASTQGAGNTIYF.

The count of this clone is one. V gene TRBV12-1 combines with J gene TRBJ2-1; the table's D call, TRBD2, was not checked against the DNA. TRBV12-1 is a known pseudogene. This CDR3 is built from 17 residues. DNA for the CDR3: TGTGCCAGCAACGTTTTTCCCCCTAGCGGGGGGGCCCATGAGCAGTTCTTC. Translating gives CASNVFPPSGGAHEQFF.